This TCR beta chain derives from a study of CD8 T cells in ankylosing spondylitis. Study-level findings and limits: A TCR beta motif of fewer than ten highly homologous variants seemed to mark ankylosing spondylitis blood. Disease-linked clones were CD8+ and relatively rare in peripheral blood. The authors reported significant enrichment of disease-linked clones in matched ankylosing spondylitis synovial fluid.

From the 5' RACE reads, TCRdb called clonotypes with MiXCR, one entry per CDR3 protein. The table lists about 340,000 distinct CDR3 sequences, 14% to 15% of them singletons. As regards this clonotype: The antigen is unknown.

Losses at the gene ends were 1 base for V and 8 bases for J; bases not matched to a gene: 6. Germline loops: CDR1 SGHRS, CDR2 YFSETQ. The CDR3 contains 15 residues. This TCR derives from a male donor with ankylosing spondylitis or in good health (not recorded which). Input material: blood, either unsorted or a sorted T cell fraction (not recorded which). The chain combines TRBV5-1 with TRBJ2-4, with TRBD1 matching 10 bases. For the CDR3, the DNA is TGCGCCAGCAGCTTGACCCCGGACAGGGGGGACATTCAGTACTTC. It yields the protein CASSLTPDRGDIQYF.